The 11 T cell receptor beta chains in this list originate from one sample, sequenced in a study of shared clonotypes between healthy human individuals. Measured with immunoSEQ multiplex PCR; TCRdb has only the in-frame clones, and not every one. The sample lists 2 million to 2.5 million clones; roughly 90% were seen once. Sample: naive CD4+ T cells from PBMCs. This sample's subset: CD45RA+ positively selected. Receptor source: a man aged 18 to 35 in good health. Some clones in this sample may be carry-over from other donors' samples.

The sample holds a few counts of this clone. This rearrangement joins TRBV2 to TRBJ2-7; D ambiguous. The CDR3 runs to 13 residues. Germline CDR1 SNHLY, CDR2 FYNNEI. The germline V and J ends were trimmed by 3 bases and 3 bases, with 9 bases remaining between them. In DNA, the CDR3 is TGTGCCAGCAGTGAGGGCCACAACTACGAGCAGTACTTC. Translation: CASSEGHNYEQYF.

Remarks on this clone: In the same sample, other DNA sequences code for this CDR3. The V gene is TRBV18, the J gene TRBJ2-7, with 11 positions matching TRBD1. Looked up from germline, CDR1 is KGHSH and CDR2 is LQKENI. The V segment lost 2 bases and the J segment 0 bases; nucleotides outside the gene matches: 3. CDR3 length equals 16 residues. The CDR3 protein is CASSPGQGAISYEQYF. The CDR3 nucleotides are TGTGCCAGCTCACCAGGACAGGGGGCCATCTCCTACGAGCAGTACTTC.

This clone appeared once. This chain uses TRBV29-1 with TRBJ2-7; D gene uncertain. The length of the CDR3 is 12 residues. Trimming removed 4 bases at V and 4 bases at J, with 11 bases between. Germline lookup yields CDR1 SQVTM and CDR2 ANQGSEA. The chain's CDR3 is CSVARTPYEQYF. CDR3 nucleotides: TGCAGCGTTGCCCGTACCCCATACGAGCAGTACTTC.

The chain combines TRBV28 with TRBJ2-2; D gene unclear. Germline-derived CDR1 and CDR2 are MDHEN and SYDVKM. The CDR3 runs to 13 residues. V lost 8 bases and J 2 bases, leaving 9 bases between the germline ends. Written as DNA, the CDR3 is TGTGCCAGCCGGGCCATTAACACCGGGGAGCTGTTTTTT. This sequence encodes CASRAINTGELFF. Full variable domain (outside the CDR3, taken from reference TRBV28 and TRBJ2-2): DVKVTQSSRYLVKRTGEKVFLECVQDMDHENMFWYRQDPGLGLRLIYFSYDVKMKEKGDIPEGYSVSREKKERFSLILESASTNQTSMYLCASRAINTGELFFGEGSRLTVL.

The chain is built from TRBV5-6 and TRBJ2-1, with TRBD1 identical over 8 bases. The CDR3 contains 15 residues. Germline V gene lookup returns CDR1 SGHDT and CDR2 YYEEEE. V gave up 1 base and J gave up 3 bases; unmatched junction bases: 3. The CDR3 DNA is TGTGCCAGCAGCTTGCCCAGGGGGCTCTACAATGAGCAGTTCTTC. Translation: CASSLPRGLYNEQFF.

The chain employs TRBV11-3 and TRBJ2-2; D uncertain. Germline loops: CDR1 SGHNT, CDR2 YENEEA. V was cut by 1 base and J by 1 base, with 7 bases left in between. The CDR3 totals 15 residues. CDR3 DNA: TGTGCCAGCAGCTTAGGTCCTATGAACACCGGGGAGCTGTTTTTT. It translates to CASSLGPMNTGELFF.

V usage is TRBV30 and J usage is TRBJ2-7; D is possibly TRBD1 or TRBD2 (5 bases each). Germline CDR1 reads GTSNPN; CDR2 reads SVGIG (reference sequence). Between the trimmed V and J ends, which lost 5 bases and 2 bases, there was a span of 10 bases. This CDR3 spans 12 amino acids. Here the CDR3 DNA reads TGTGCCTGGGAGGGGCAAGCCTACGAGCAGTACTTC. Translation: CAWEGQAYEQYF.

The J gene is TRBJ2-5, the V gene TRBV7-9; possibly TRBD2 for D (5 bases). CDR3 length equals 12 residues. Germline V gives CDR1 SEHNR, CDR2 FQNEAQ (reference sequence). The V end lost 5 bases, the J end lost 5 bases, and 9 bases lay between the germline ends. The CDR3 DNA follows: TGTGCCAGCAGCCGAGACTACGAGACCCAGTACTTC. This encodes CASSRDYETQYF.

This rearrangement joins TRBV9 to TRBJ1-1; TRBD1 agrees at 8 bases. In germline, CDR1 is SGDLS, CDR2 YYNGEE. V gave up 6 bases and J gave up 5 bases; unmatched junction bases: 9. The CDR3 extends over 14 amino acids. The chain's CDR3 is CASTIRGRATEAFF. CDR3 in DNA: TGTGCCAGCACCATCAGGGGGCGGGCTACTGAAGCTTTCTTT.

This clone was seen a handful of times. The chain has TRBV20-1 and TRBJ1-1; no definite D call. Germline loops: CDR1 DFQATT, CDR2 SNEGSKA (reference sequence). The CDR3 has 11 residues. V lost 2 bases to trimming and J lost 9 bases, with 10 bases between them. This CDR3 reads CSARRLPKAFF. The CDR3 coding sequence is TGCAGTGCTAGAAGGTTGCCAAAAGCTTTCTTT.

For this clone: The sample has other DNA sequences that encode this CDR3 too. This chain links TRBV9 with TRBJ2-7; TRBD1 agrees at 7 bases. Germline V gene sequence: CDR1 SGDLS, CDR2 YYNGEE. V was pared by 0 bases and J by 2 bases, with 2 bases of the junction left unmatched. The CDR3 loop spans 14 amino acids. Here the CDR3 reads CASSVDQGAYEQYF. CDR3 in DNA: TGTGCCAGCAGCGTAGATCAGGGGGCCTACGAGCAGTACTTC.